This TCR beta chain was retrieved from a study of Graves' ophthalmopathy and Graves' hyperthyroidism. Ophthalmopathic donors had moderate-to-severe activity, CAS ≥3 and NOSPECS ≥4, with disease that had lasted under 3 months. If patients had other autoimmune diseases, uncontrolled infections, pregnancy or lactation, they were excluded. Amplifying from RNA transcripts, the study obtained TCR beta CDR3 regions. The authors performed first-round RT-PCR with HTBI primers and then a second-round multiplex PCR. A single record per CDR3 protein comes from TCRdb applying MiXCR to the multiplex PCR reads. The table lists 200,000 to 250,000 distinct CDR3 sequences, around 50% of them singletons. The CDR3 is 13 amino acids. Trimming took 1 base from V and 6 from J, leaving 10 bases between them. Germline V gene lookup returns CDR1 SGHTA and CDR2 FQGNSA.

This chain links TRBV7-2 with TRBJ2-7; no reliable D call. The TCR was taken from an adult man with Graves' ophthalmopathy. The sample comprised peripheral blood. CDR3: CASSLVRPGEQYF. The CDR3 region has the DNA TGTGCCAGCAGCTTAGTTCGGCCGGGCGAGCAGTACTTC.